The 8 T cell receptor beta chains below all came from one sample that was sequenced in a study of CD8+CD57+ T cells in acquired aplastic anemia. TCR beta VDJ and CDR3 were profiled, and genomic DNA was the template. TCRdb reprocessed the reads via MiXCR and lists one record per CDR3 protein. In the table there are roughly 61,000 distinct CDR3 sequences, about 50% of which are singletons. Sequenced material: sorted CD4+, CD8+, or CD8+CD57+ T cells (not recorded which) from PBMCs. These receptors were obtained from a human donor in good health, serving as a control.

This clonotype was found many times. The chain is built from TRBV7-9 and TRBJ2-7; 11 bases map to TRBD2. This CDR3 contains 18 residues. Germline lookup yields CDR1 SEHNR and CDR2 FQNEAQ (reference sequence). The V and J ends lost 5 bases and 5 bases, in that order; junction bases with no gene match: 17. The CDR3 nucleotides are TGTGCCAGCAGCCCAGGGGTGGTCGGTAGCGGGAGGGCCCACGAGCAGTACTTC. Translation gives CASSPGVVGSGRAHEQYF. Drawing the rest from reference TRBV7-9 and TRBJ2-7, the complete variable domain is DTGVSQNPRHKITKRGQNVTFRCDPISEHNRLYWYRQTLGQGPEFLTYFQNEAQLEKSRLLSDRFSAERPKGSFSTLEIQRTEQGDSAMYLCASSPGVVGSGRAHEQYFGPGTRLTVT.

J is TRBJ2-3 and V is TRBV11-2; D may be TRBD2 (6 bases). Germline values: CDR1 SGHAT, CDR2 FQNNGV. The V end was cut by 5 bases, the J end by 4 bases, with 16 bases between. This CDR3 is 15 amino acids long. The CDR3 reads CASSLGPAGADTQYF. The CDR3 nucleotides read TGTGCCAGCAGCCTTGGACCAGCGGGTGCAGATACGCAGTATTTT.

The rearrangement joins TRBV7-8 to TRBJ1-2; the D gene is possibly TRBD1 (6 bases). V lost 5 bases and J lost 0, with 13 bases in between. CDR1 and CDR2 (germline): SGHVS, FQNEAQ. The CDR3 has 15 amino acids. The CDR3 DNA sequence: TGTGCCAGCAGCCAGCGGACAGCACCTAACTATGGCTACACCTTC. Translating gives CASSQRTAPNYGYTF.

This clonotype appeared many times. This chain connects TRBV11-2 to TRBJ2-1; TRBD1 matches 12 bases. This CDR3 has 16 residues. Looked up from germline, CDR1 is SGHAT and CDR2 is FQNNGV. V gave up 5 bases and J gave up 10 bases; unmatched junction bases: 12. The CDR3 nucleotides read TGTGCCAGCAGCCCCAGGGACAGGGGGCGCGTCGACGAGCAGTTCTTC. The encoded protein is CASSPRDRGRVDEQFF.

This clonotype was recorded many times. The rearrangement uses TRBV19 and TRBJ1-5, with 9 bases aligning to TRBD1. Germline V lookup: CDR1 LNHDA, CDR2 SQIVND (reference sequence). J was trimmed by 2 bases and V by 6 bases; bases with no gene match: 5. This CDR3 has 15 residues. CDR3 DNA: TGTGCCAGTAGCCGACAGGGGGTGGGCAATCAGCCCCAGCATTTT. Protein sequence: CASSRQGVGNQPQHF.

This chain links TRBV7-2 with TRBJ2-7; 11 bases align to TRBD2. The CDR3 is 14 amino acids. J was trimmed by 6 bases and V by 5 bases; bases with no gene match: 6. Per germline, CDR1 SGHTA and CDR2 FQGNSA. CDR3 sequence: CASSQTSGTGEQYF. In nucleotides, the CDR3 is TGTGCCAGCAGCCAGACTAGCGGGACGGGCGAGCAGTACTTC.

The chain employs TRBV29-1 and TRBJ2-7, with D possibly matching TRBD2 (6 bases). The CDR3 extends over 15 amino acids. Trimming took off 6 bases at V and 7 bases at J, with 25 bases between the two ends. CDR1 and CDR2 (germline): SQVTM, ANQGSEA. CDR3 in DNA: TGCAGCGTAAGGGCTGGCGGGACGAACACCGGGGAGCAGTACTTC. It is translated as CSVRAGGTNTGEQYF.

The rearrangement joins TRBV7-2 to TRBJ2-7, with D possibly matching TRBD2 (5 bases). Germline V gene sequence: CDR1 SGHTA, CDR2 FQGNSA. Deletions cut 3 bases from V and 5 bases from J, with 14 bases between. This CDR3 has 14 residues. The CDR3 loop reads CASSFPGSLDEQYF. Here the CDR3 DNA reads TGTGCCAGCAGCTTCCCGGGGTCTTTGGACGAGCAGTACTTC.